The 30 T cell receptor beta chains given below trace back to one sample, sequenced in a study of early T cells in non-severe SARS-CoV-2 infection. Using its own MiXCR run on the 5' RACE reads, TCRdb lists one record per CDR3 protein. This sample yields around 46,000 distinct CDR3 sequences, of which 5.4% are seen a single time; roughly 5.4% belongs to the top ten. The sequenced sample was whole blood, obtained at baseline. These receptors all come from an adult who was a healthcare worker with PCR-confirmed SARS-CoV-2 infection or an uninfected control (not recorded which).

This clonotype was detected a few times. The J gene is TRBJ2-5, the V gene TRBV5-1, with a weak D call TRBD2 (7 bases). V gave up 3 bases and J gave up 5 bases, with 14 bases separating them. Germline V gene data show CDR1 as SGHRS and CDR2 as YFSETQ. There are 14 residues in the CDR3. CDR3 protein: CASSSGRGQETQYF. CDR3 nucleotides: TGCGCCAGCAGCTCGGGGCGGGGGCAGGAGACCCAGTACTTC.

A few counts support this clonotype. The V call is TRBV6-1, the J call TRBJ2-1; D is possibly TRBD2 (5 bases). Trimming left V 3 bases short and J 9 bases short, with 15 bases between. Germline V CDR1 and CDR2: MNHNS, SASEGT. The length of the CDR3 is 14 residues. For the CDR3, the DNA is TGTGCCAGCAGTGAGAATACTAGGCTGGGTGAGCAGTTCTTC. Its protein product is CASSENTRLGEQFF.

This clonotype was counted many times. V usage is TRBV2 and J usage is TRBJ2-2; the D is unclear. In germline, CDR1 is SNHLY, CDR2 FYNNEI. V lost 7 bases to trimming and J lost 6 bases, with 9 bases between them. This CDR3 has 12 residues. The chain's CDR3 is CASNLNPGELFF. As DNA, the CDR3 is TGTGCCAGCAACCTCAACCCCGGGGAGCTGTTTTTT.

This clonotype was found many times. This sequence joins TRBV7-6 and TRBJ1-3, with D unresolved. Deletions cut 0 bases from V and 0 bases from J, with 6 bases between. The CDR3 is 15 amino acids. Germline assignment: CDR1 SGHVS and CDR2 FNYEAQ. CDR3 in DNA: TGTGCCAGCAGCTTAGCTCCAGACTCTGGAAACACCATATATTTT. Translation gives CASSLAPDSGNTIYF.

This clonotype was picked up many times. The chain has TRBV6-5 and TRBJ2-2; 7 bases agree with TRBD1. CDR1 is MNHEY, CDR2 SVGAGI, per germline. The CDR3 has 15 residues. Losses at the gene ends were 2 bases for V and 0 bases for J; bases not matched to a gene: 0. This CDR3 is CASSYGTANTGELFF. CDR3 in DNA: TGTGCCAGCAGTTACGGGACAGCGAACACCGGGGAGCTGTTTTTT.

At least ten counts were recorded for this clonotype. The chain carries TRBV28 and TRBJ2-7, with D perhaps matching TRBD1 (6 bases). V dropped 7 bases and J dropped 5 bases, with 12 bases sitting between them. This CDR3 contains 12 residues. Germline CDR1 MDHEN, CDR2 SYDVKM. CDR3 region: CASTHSGDEQYF. The DNA of the CDR3 is TGTGCCAGCACCCACTCAGGGGACGAGCAGTACTTC.

This clonotype was seen ten or more times. The genes are TRBV6-2 or TRBV6-3 and TRBJ1-3; D gene uncertain. The CDR3 contains 15 residues. Trimming removed 0 bases at V and 0 bases at J, with 6 bases between. Germline values: CDR1 MNHEY, CDR2 SVGEGT. The CDR3 nucleotides read TGTGCCAGCAGTTACTCCCGGACCTCTGGAAACACCATATATTTT. Translation: CASSYSRTSGNTIYF.

Ten or more counts support this clonotype. The gene calls are TRBV27 and TRBJ2-7, with 8 bases identical to TRBD1. The germline gives CDR1 MNHEY, CDR2 SMNVEV (reference sequence). The CDR3 runs to 15 residues. Trimming removed 3 bases from V and 2 bases from J; junction bases left unmatched: 6. The CDR3: CASSLSGTGPYEQYF. DNA of the CDR3: TGTGCCAGCAGTTTGTCTGGGACAGGCCCCTACGAGCAGTACTTC.

Turning to this clonotype: This sequence may be a read error, since a much larger clone differs from it by one base. The chain carries TRBV5-1 and TRBJ2-2; D is possibly TRBD1 (6 bases). CDR1 SGHRS and CDR2 YFSETQ come from the germline V gene. This CDR3 contains 16 residues. CDR3 sequence: CASSLRPGVNTGEQFF. The CDR3 coding sequence is TGCGCCAGCAGCCTTCGGCCAGGGGTGAACACCGGGGAGCAGTTTTTT.

This clonotype was detected many times. CDR3: CASSFNRGSWADTQYF. For the CDR3, the DNA is TGTGCCAGCAGCTTTAATAGGGGCTCTTGGGCAGATACGCAGTATTTT. The gene calls are TRBV7-6 and TRBJ2-3; weak D call: TRBD1 (5 bases). CDR1 and CDR2 (germline): SGHVS, FNYEAQ. Between the trimmed V and J ends, which lost 3 bases and 4 bases, there was a span of 17 bases. The CDR3 is 16 amino acids.

The chain is built from TRBV7-9 and TRBJ1-1, with 8 bases fitting TRBD1. This CDR3 region has 14 residues. V lost 2 bases, J lost 7 bases, and 6 bases stayed unmatched. Germline loops: CDR1 SEHNR, CDR2 FQNEAQ (reference sequence). The CDR3 DNA is TGTGCCAGCAGCTTAAACAGGGGGGGATTTGAAGCTTTCTTT. Protein sequence: CASSLNRGGFEAFF.

This clonotype was detected many times. The chain uses TRBV10-2 and TRBJ2-1, with 13 nucleotides matching TRBD2. The V gene end was trimmed by 9 bases and the J gene end by 8 bases; junction bases not matched to a gene: 13. Germline CDR1 WSHSY, CDR2 SAAADI. The CDR3 runs to 16 residues. CDR3 DNA: TGCGCCAGGCCTACTAGCGGGAGGGCTTTTTTCGATGAGCAGTTCTTC. This sequence encodes CARPTSGRAFFDEQFF.

This clonotype occurred many times. V gene TRBV7-8 combines with J gene TRBJ2-3, with 8 bases aligning to TRBD2. Germline V CDR1 and CDR2: SGHVS, FQNEAQ. V lost 5 bases, J lost 0 bases, and 7 bases stayed unmatched. The CDR3 extends over 16 amino acids. CDR3 region: CASSPRTSLSTDTQYF. The CDR3 DNA is TGTGCCAGCAGCCCGAGGACTAGCCTTAGCACAGATACGCAGTATTTT.

This clonotype appeared many times. J is TRBJ1-2 and V is TRBV12-3 or TRBV12-4; tentatively, D is TRBD1 (5 bases). With 7 bases removed from V and 5 bases from J, the gap between germline ends came to 17 bases. CDR3 size: 14 residues. CDR3 DNA: TGTGCCAGCACCCTAACCACGCAGGGTTATGGCTACACCTTC. Its protein product is CASTLTTQGYGYTF.

The chain employs TRBV7-9 and TRBJ2-1; a possible D gene is TRBD2 (6 bases). The CDR3 has 14 amino acids. V lost 5 bases and J lost 8, with 16 bases in between. CDR1 and CDR2 from the germline V gene are SEHNR and FQNEAQ (reference sequence). The CDR3, as DNA: TGTGCCAGCAGCCTCGACAGCCCGGGGGATGAGCAGTTCTTC. It yields the protein CASSLDSPGDEQFF.

Many counts were recorded for this clonotype. The chain is built from TRBV7-6 and TRBJ1-2, with TRBD1 matching 10 bases. Trimming took 5 bases from V and 7 from J; bases not matched to a gene: 4. Germline loops: CDR1 SGHVS, CDR2 FNYEAQ. The length of the CDR3 is 13 residues. The CDR3 coding sequence is TGTGCCAGCAGCGCCCGGGACAGGGGTGGCTACACCTTC. Its protein is CASSARDRGGYTF.

The CDR3 here is CASNPVRGASQETQYF. CDR3 in DNA: TGTGCCAGCAACCCGGTGCGTGGTGCTTCCCAAGAGACCCAGTACTTC. The rearrangement uses TRBV28 and TRBJ2-5; D ambiguous. Trimming removed 7 bases at V and 1 base at J, with 19 bases between. Germline V CDR1 and CDR2: MDHEN, SYDVKM. The CDR3 is made up of 16 amino acids.

This chain connects TRBV20-1 to TRBJ2-3; 13 bases are a match to TRBD2. V dropped 3 bases and J dropped 3; count of bases not matched to a gene: 9. The CDR3 length is 17 residues. The germline V gene encodes CDR1 DFQATT and CDR2 SNEGSKA (reference sequence). Here the CDR3 DNA reads TGCAGTGCTAGTGCCGGGACTAGCGGGATAGGGACAGATACGCAGTATTTT. This encodes CSASAGTSGIGTDTQYF.

By its share, this clonotype is medium-sized. The gene calls are TRBV11-2 and TRBJ2-2; 8 nucleotides agree with TRBD1. The CDR3 contains 15 residues. CDR1 and CDR2 from the germline V gene are SGHAT and FQNNGV. Trimming at V came to 5 bases and at J to 3 bases, leaving 5 bases not matched to a gene. In DNA form, the CDR3 reads TGTGCCAGCAGCCTTCAGGGGGCGGACACCGGGGAGCTGTTTTTT. Translation gives CASSLQGADTGELFF.

This clonotype was detected many times. The CDR3 spells CSVGTLGNTIYF. In nucleotides, the CDR3 is TGCAGCGTAGGGACACTTGGAAACACCATATATTTT. This chain connects TRBV29-1 to TRBJ1-3; TRBD1 might be the D (6 bases). Germline V gene sequence: CDR1 SQVTM, CDR2 ANQGSEA. V was cut by 6 bases and J by 3 bases, with 9 bases left in between. The CDR3 spans 12 residues.

This clonotype was found many times. The rearrangement joins TRBV27 to TRBJ2-1, with a weak D call TRBD2 (6 bases). The CDR3 consists of 12 residues. Trimming removed 5 bases at V and 9 bases at J, with 11 bases between. CDR1 and CDR2 from the germline V gene are MNHEY and SMNVEV (reference sequence). This CDR3 is CASSRGSGEQFF. The CDR3 DNA reads TGTGCCAGCAGTCGGGGGAGCGGTGAGCAGTTCTTC.

This clonotype was recorded many times. The chain has TRBV11-2 and TRBJ2-3; 7 bases match TRBD2. Germline V gene data show CDR1 as SGHAT and CDR2 as FQNNGV. CDR3 length: 16 residues. V lost 5 bases to trimming and J lost 6 bases; unmatched junction nucleotides: 14. CDR3 loop: CASSPGRGRAVDTQYF. Here the CDR3 DNA reads TGTGCCAGCAGCCCGGGGCGTGGGAGGGCCGTGGATACGCAGTATTTT.

This clonotype was counted between two and nine times. An end of the junction differs from the germline gene, which may be a read error. This chain links TRBV28 with TRBJ1-4; D is unclear. The CDR3 is 14 amino acids. Germline values: CDR1 MDHEN, CDR2 SYDVKM. CDR3 sequence reads: CASSTLSKGEKLFF. The CDR3 nucleotides read TGTGCCAGCAGTACCCTCTCAAAGGGCGAAAAGCTGTTTTTT. The whole variable domain, filled in from reference TRBV28 and TRBJ1-4, reads DVKVTQSSRYLVKRTGEKVFLECVQDMDHENMFWYRQDPGLGLRLIYFSYDVKMKEKGDIPEGYSVSREKKERFSLILESASTNQTSMYLCASSTLSKGEKLFFGSGTQLSVL.

The chain combines TRBV4-1 with TRBJ2-1, with D perhaps matching TRBD1 (5 bases). V was pared by 6 bases and J by 7 bases, with 10 bases between. CDR1 is MGHRA and CDR2 is YSYEKL in the germline V gene. The CDR3 loop spans 12 amino acids. The DNA of the CDR3 is TGCGCCAGCAGAGGGAAGGGGAATGAGCAGTTCTTC. The encoded protein is CASRGKGNEQFF.

In its sample, this clonotype was seen many times. CDR3 region: CASSRPGGNSPLHF. In nucleotides, the CDR3 is TGTGCCAGCAGCCGGCCAGGTGGCAATTCACCCCTCCACTTT. This chain uses TRBV28 with TRBJ1-6; no definite D call. This CDR3 contains 14 residues. Germline-derived CDR1 and CDR2 are MDHEN and SYDVKM. Trimming left V 6 bases short and J 7 bases short, with 13 bases between.

Within the sample, this clonotype is medium-sized. This chain links TRBV10-3 with TRBJ2-3; 9 positions agree with TRBD2. Germline values: CDR1 ENHRY, CDR2 SYGVKD. The CDR3 has 13 amino acids. After removal of 10 bases from V and 3 bases from J, the junction contained 5 bases not matched to a gene. In DNA, the CDR3 is TGTGCCACGTTAGCGGGAGAGACAGATACGCAGTATTTT. Translation gives CATLAGETDTQYF.

This clonotype was found many times. The CDR3 DNA sequence: TGCAGCGTAGAGCCGGGACTAGCGTCAGAGACCCAGTACTTC. Encoded protein: CSVEPGLASETQYF. The chain has TRBV29-1 and TRBJ2-5, with 10 positions matching TRBD2. The CDR3 sequence is 14 residues long. CDR1 and CDR2 (germline): SQVTM, ANQGSEA. The trim removed 6 bases at V and 4 bases at J, leaving 8 bases unmatched.

Many counts were recorded for this clonotype. The V gene is TRBV20-1, the J gene TRBJ1-1, with D hard to call. Per germline, CDR1 DFQATT and CDR2 SNEGSKA (reference sequence). This CDR3 comprises 14 residues. CDR3 sequence reads: CSGTPLRMNTEAFF. The CDR3 bases are TGCAGCGGAACCCCGTTGCGGATGAACACTGAAGCTTTCTTT.

This clonotype has a count of ten or more. This rearrangement joins TRBV7-6 to TRBJ2-1, with D possibly matching TRBD2 (6 bases). This CDR3 has 14 amino acids. Germline CDR1 is SGHVS and CDR2 is FNYEAQ. Trimming took off 5 bases at V and 7 bases at J, with 15 bases between the two ends. CDR3 sequence: CASSARGILNEQFF. As DNA, the CDR3 is TGTGCCAGCAGCGCTCGCGGGATATTGAATGAGCAGTTCTTC.

Only a few counts were recorded for this clonotype. One end of the junction is discordant with germline, which a read error may explain. This chain connects TRBV7-6 to TRBJ1-3; no clear D gene. This CDR3 has 15 amino acids. Germline V gives CDR1 SGHVS, CDR2 FNYEAQ. CDR3 sequence (DNA): TGTGCCAGCAGCTTAGACTCATCCTCTGAAAACACCATATATTTT. Translation gives CASSLDSSSENTIYF.